Below, 31 T cell receptor beta chains from the same sample are listed, as sequenced in a study of OX40 agonist ivuxolimab in advanced cancers. Produced via immunoSEQ multiplex PCR; TCRdb's table is partial and in-frame only. The sample shows fewer than 45,000 clones, 85% to 90% of them seen only once. The material sequenced was CD4+ or CD8+ T cells sorted from blood, taken in a trial of the OX40 agonist ivuxolimab. The receptors come from an adult with an advanced solid tumor such as melanoma, head and neck, liver or kidney cancer.

The chain carries TRBV5-6 and TRBJ1-1, with D hard to call. Per germline, CDR1 SGHDT and CDR2 YYEEEE. Trimming took off 4 bases at V and 2 bases at J, with 18 bases between the two ends. This CDR3 is 16 amino acids long. The CDR3 coding sequence is TGTGCCAGCAGCCCCACAGACGGGCTGGGTAACACTGAAGCTTTCTTT. Protein: CASSPTDGLGNTEAFF.

The chain employs TRBV6-5 and TRBJ2-3; possible D gene TRBD2, 5 bases. Trimming took 2 bases from V and 8 from J, leaving 20 bases between them. This CDR3 contains 16 residues. Per the germline V gene, CDR1 is MNHEY and CDR2 is SVGAGI. For the CDR3, the DNA is TGTGCCAGCAGTTACGGGTCGTTAGGAAGGAGCGGTACGCAGTATTTT. Its translation: CASSYGSLGRSGTQYF.

This clone was recorded once. The V call is TRBV29-1, the J call TRBJ1-3, with 9 bases identical to TRBD1. V lost 1 base and J lost 0; bases outside the gene matches: 4. The CDR3 loop spans 16 amino acids. Germline V CDR1 and CDR2: SQVTM, ANQGSEA. The CDR3 nucleotides read TGCAGCGTTGAAGTGGGACAGGGCTACTCTGGAAACACCATATATTTT. It is translated as CSVEVGQGYSGNTIYF.

The chain links TRBV2 to TRBJ1-6; no reliable D call. The CDR3 covers 14 residues. V lost 1 base and J lost 9, with 10 bases in between. CDR1 SNHLY and CDR2 FYNNEI come from the germline V gene. The CDR3 coding sequence is TGTGCCAGCAGTGAAGTCTGGCAGACTTCACCCCTCCACTTT. It encodes CASSEVWQTSPLHF.

This clone was seen a single time. The CDR3 here is CASSTLGVNTGELFF. DNA for the CDR3: TGTGCCAGCTCAACCCTCGGGGTGAACACCGGGGAGCTGTTTTTT. The rearrangement links TRBV18 to TRBJ2-2; D might be TRBD2 (5 bases). Trimming shortened V by 5 bases and J by 1 base, and 11 bases separated the two germline ends. CDR3 length: 15 residues. CDR1 KGHSH and CDR2 LQKENI come from the germline V gene.

The V call is TRBV27, the J call TRBJ2-1; 7 bases are a match to TRBD1. This CDR3 is built from 13 residues. The germline CDR1 and CDR2 sequences are MNHEY and SMNVEV (reference sequence). Losses at the gene ends were 6 bases for V and 7 bases for J; bases not matched to a gene: 6. Here the CDR3 reads CASSLNRGNEQFF. The DNA of the CDR3 is TGTGCCAGCAGCCTCAACAGGGGTAATGAGCAGTTCTTC.

This rearrangement joins TRBV10-3 to TRBJ2-5, with D possibly TRBD2 on 7 matching bases. This CDR3 has 15 amino acids. Per the germline V gene, CDR1 is ENHRY and CDR2 is SYGVKD. Deletions cut 8 bases from V and 5 bases from J, with 21 bases between. Written as DNA, the CDR3 is TGTGCCATCCGGCAAGGGGGGGGCTCCATCGAGACCCAGTACTTC. This sequence encodes CAIRQGGGSIETQYF.

The chain couples TRBV10-3 to TRBJ2-6; 11 bases are shared with TRBD1. Germline CDR1 is ENHRY and CDR2 is SYGVKD. V lost 8 bases, J lost 0 bases, and 6 bases stayed unmatched. The CDR3 extends over 17 amino acids. The CDR3 sequence: CAIGAGQGASGANVLTF. The CDR3 nucleotides read TGTGCCATCGGGGCAGGACAGGGGGCCTCTGGGGCCAACGTCCTGACTTTC.

The rearrangement links TRBV6-6 to TRBJ2-1; D call uncertain. Deletions cut 2 bases from V and 6 bases from J, with 11 bases between. CDR1 is MNHNY, CDR2 SVGAGI, per germline (reference sequence). The CDR3 has 14 amino acids. This chain's CDR3 is CASSYHSPGNEQFF. CDR3 coding DNA: TGTGCCAGCAGTTACCATAGTCCGGGCAATGAGCAGTTCTTC.

Remarks on this clone: Without the conserved terminal phenylalanine or tryptophan, this CDR3 likely stems from a read error. This chain links TRBV7-6 with TRBJ1-6; D ambiguous. This CDR3 comprises 12 residues. The germline V gene has CDR1 SGHVS and CDR2 FNYEAQ. Trimming cost V 2 bases and J 7 bases, with 3 bases left between them. The CDR3 DNA is TGTGCCAGCAGCTTAAAGAATTCACCCCTCCACCTT. Its translation is CASSLKNSPLHL.

The sample holds a few counts of this clone. V is TRBV10-3 and J is TRBJ1-5; D possibly corresponds to TRBD1 (6 bases). V lost 2 bases, J lost 0 bases, and 20 bases lay in between. In germline, CDR1 is ENHRY, CDR2 SYGVKD. The CDR3 spans 19 residues. CDR3 region: CAISEPDRDNLFSNQPQHF. CDR3 DNA: TGTGCCATCAGTGAGCCGGACAGAGATAACCTGTTTAGCAATCAGCCCCAGCATTTT.

This clone was picked up one time. Because it lacks the conserved phenylalanine or tryptophan at the end, this CDR3 is likely a read error. The chain carries TRBV6-1 and TRBJ1-6; no definite D call. Germline CDR1 reads MNHNS; CDR2 reads SASEGT. The CDR3 consists of 12 residues. Trimming took off 3 bases at V and 10 bases at J, with 7 bases between the two ends. The CDR3: CASSEIGSPLHL. The CDR3 coding sequence is TGTGCCAGCAGTGAGATAGGATCACCCCTCCACCTT.

The CDR3 nucleotides are TGTGCCAGCAGTGAAGCGGGGTATACGCAGTATTTT. This sequence encodes CASSEAGYTQYF. The chain uses TRBV6-1 and TRBJ2-3; D is undetermined. This CDR3 comprises 12 residues. CDR1 and CDR2 from the germline V gene are MNHNS and SASEGT. Trimming took off 0 bases at V and 7 bases at J, with 5 bases between the two ends.

The gene calls are TRBV5-1 and TRBJ1-2, with D possibly matching TRBD1 (6 bases). Deletions cut 5 bases from V and 4 bases from J, with 18 bases between. Germline V CDR1 and CDR2: SGHRS, YFSETQ. The CDR3 is 15 residues long. CDR3 coding DNA: TGCGCCAGCAGTTACAACCCGGGGGGGCCCTATGGCTACACCTTC. This codes for CASSYNPGGPYGYTF.

This clone is a singleton in its sample. This rearrangement joins TRBV25-1 to TRBJ2-1, with D hard to call. The V end was cut by 5 bases, the J end by 1 base, with 9 bases between. CDR3 length: 14 residues. Germline lookup yields CDR1 MGHDK and CDR2 SYGVNS. CDR3 nucleotides: TGTGCCAGCAGTCTCCCTGGTTCCTACAATGAGCAGTTCTTC. Amino acid sequence: CASSLPGSYNEQFF.

This chain joins TRBV19 and TRBJ1-4; weak D call: TRBD1 (5 bases). The CDR3 runs to 15 residues. Germline CDR1 and CDR2: LNHDA and SQIVND (reference sequence). The ends were cut back, 5 bases at V and 4 bases at J, with 14 bases in the middle. CDR3 sequence: CASSPSGTFNEKLFF. CDR3 in DNA: TGTGCCAGTAGTCCCTCCGGGACCTTTAATGAAAAACTGTTTTTT. Drawing the rest from reference TRBV19 and TRBJ1-4, the complete variable domain is DGGITQSPKYLFRKEGQNVTLSCEQNLNHDAMYWYRQDPGQGLRLIYYSQIVNDFQKGDIAEGYSVSREKKESFPLTVTSAQKNPTAFYLCASSPSGTFNEKLFFGSGTQLSVL.

The chain combines TRBV10-3 with TRBJ1-2, with 8 nucleotides matching TRBD1. The CDR3 spans 16 residues. The J segment lost 5 bases and the V segment lost 7 bases, leaving 15 bases of the junction unmatched. From germline, CDR1 is ENHRY and CDR2 SYGVKD. The CDR3 loop is CAIKEAPGQVEYGYTF. Written as DNA, the CDR3 is TGTGCCATCAAAGAGGCCCCGGGACAGGTCGAGTATGGCTACACCTTC.

The chain joins TRBV9 to TRBJ2-1; tentatively, D is TRBD1 (5 bases). This CDR3 has 15 residues. Trimming removed 3 bases from V and 4 bases from J, with 14 bases in between. CDR1 and CDR2 (germline): SGDLS, YYNGEE. CDR3 protein: CASSERGTGYNEQFF. The DNA for the CDR3 is TGTGCCAGCAGCGAAAGAGGAACAGGTTACAATGAGCAGTTCTTC.

The chain links TRBV6-1 to TRBJ2-3; weak D call: TRBD2 (5 bases). This CDR3 spans 16 amino acids. The V gene lost 6 bases and the J gene lost 4 bases, with 20 bases spanning the gap. Per the germline V gene, CDR1 is MNHNS and CDR2 is SASEGT. The chain's CDR3 is CASSERAGLSSDTQYF. The CDR3 DNA follows: TGTGCCAGCAGCGAAAGGGCGGGCCTTAGTTCAGATACGCAGTATTTT.

The rearrangement links TRBV18 to TRBJ1-1; D is unclear. The V and J ends lost 4 bases and 7 bases respectively, with 13 bases between them. Looked up from germline, CDR1 is KGHSH and CDR2 is LQKENI. CDR3 length: 13 amino acids. The DNA for the CDR3 is TGTGCCAGCTCACAGTCGCGGGATCTTGAAGCTTTCTTT. Its translation is CASSQSRDLEAFF.

This chain links TRBV11-1 with TRBJ1-2; weak D call: TRBD1 (6 bases). The CDR3 runs to 13 residues. Germline V gives CDR1 SGHAT, CDR2 FQDESV (reference sequence). V was cut by 1 base and J by 10 bases, with 13 bases left in between. The CDR3 DNA reads TGTGCCAGCAGCTTAGGGGAACAGGGAGACTACACCTTC. Its translation is CASSLGEQGDYTF. Filled out from reference TRBV11-1 and TRBJ1-2, the complete variable domain reads EAEVAQSPRYKITEKSQAVAFWCDPISGHATLYWYRQILGQGPELLVQFQDESVVDDSQLPKDRFSAERLKGVDSTLKIQPAELGDSAMYLCASSLGEQGDYTFGSGTRLTVV.

The rearrangement uses TRBV7-6 and TRBJ2-7; D perhaps matches TRBD2 (6 bases). This CDR3 comprises 13 residues. CDR1 and CDR2 from the germline V gene are SGHVS and FNYEAQ. V was pared by 5 bases and J by 6 bases, with 14 bases between. Here the CDR3 DNA reads TGTGCCAGCAGCGATCAGCGGGTCGGCGAGCAGTACTTC. Translating gives CASSDQRVGEQYF.

The CDR3 bases are TGTGCCACCTCGAACGACCTTATGGAGACCCAGTACTTC. It specifies CATSNDLMETQYF. The V call is TRBV10-3, the J call TRBJ2-5; D unresolved. Germline V lookup: CDR1 ENHRY, CDR2 SYGVKD. Between the trimmed V and J ends, which lost 10 bases and 5 bases, there was a span of 17 bases. The CDR3 extends over 13 amino acids.

The chain carries TRBV28 and TRBJ2-5, with TRBD2 as a possible D gene (6 bases). Looked up from germline, CDR1 is MDHEN and CDR2 is SYDVKM. Between the trimmed V and J ends, which lost 6 bases and 4 bases, there was a span of 9 bases. This CDR3 contains 12 residues. CDR3 DNA: TGTGCCAGCAGCTCGACTAGAGAGACCCAGTACTTC. It encodes CASSSTRETQYF.

The chain carries TRBV6-6 and TRBJ2-2; 15 nucleotides line up with TRBD2. CDR3 length: 16 amino acids. The germline V gene has CDR1 MNHNY and CDR2 SVGAGI (reference sequence). The trim removed 6 bases at V and 3 bases at J, leaving 2 bases unmatched. Here the CDR3 reads CASRGLAGGDTGELFF. Here the CDR3 DNA reads TGTGCCAGCAGGGGACTAGCGGGGGGCGACACCGGGGAGCTGTTTTTT.

The chain links TRBV6-1 to TRBJ1-2; D ambiguous. V dropped 9 bases and J dropped 7 bases, with 12 bases sitting between them. This CDR3 region has 11 residues. Germline loops: CDR1 MNHNS, CDR2 SASEGT. CDR3 sequence (DNA): TGTGCCAGTGGGGTGAAATCTGGCTACACCTTC. The encoded protein is CASGVKSGYTF.

The chain uses TRBV6-5 and TRBJ2-7; D is ambiguous. V lost 4 bases and J 0 bases, leaving 4 bases between the germline ends. The CDR3 consists of 12 residues. The germline CDR1 and CDR2 sequences are MNHEY and SVGAGI. CDR3 region: CASSSSSYEQYF. DNA for the CDR3: TGTGCCAGCAGTTCTAGCTCCTACGAGCAGTACTTC.

The chain recombines TRBV2 with TRBJ1-5; D remains ambiguous. The CDR3 covers 14 residues. Germline V lookup: CDR1 SNHLY, CDR2 FYNNEI. V dropped 6 bases and J dropped 0 bases, with 9 bases sitting between them. The CDR3 DNA is TGTGCCAGCAGACGGGGAAATAGCAATCAGCCCCAGCATTTT. Its translation: CASRRGNSNQPQHF.

This clone was observed once. The chain carries TRBV9 and TRBJ2-7, with a possible D match to TRBD1 (6 bases). The CDR3 totals 16 residues. Trimming took off 0 bases at V and 2 bases at J, with 15 bases between the two ends. CDR1 is SGDLS and CDR2 is YYNGEE in the germline V gene. In nucleotides, the CDR3 is TGTGCCAGCAGCGTAGCTATTTCCGGGACACCCTACGAGCAGTACTTC. Translating it yields CASSVAISGTPYEQYF.

The chain couples TRBV10-2 to TRBJ1-2, with D tentatively TRBD1 (6 bases). The CDR3 length is 13 residues. Per the germline V gene, CDR1 is WSHSY and CDR2 is SAAADI. V was cut by 0 bases and J by 7 bases, with 9 bases left in between. CDR3 DNA: TGCGCCAGCAGTGAGTCAGGAGGGGGTGGCTACACCTTC. It specifies CASSESGGGGYTF.

The chain is built from TRBV19 and TRBJ2-5; the D gene is possibly TRBD1 (5 bases). Germline-derived CDR1 and CDR2 are LNHDA and SQIVND (reference sequence). Trimming shortened V by 1 base and J by 2 bases, and 5 bases separated the two germline ends. The CDR3 is 13 amino acids. The CDR3 sequence: CASSIGQQETQYF. CDR3 nucleotide sequence: TGTGCCAGTAGTATAGGACAGCAAGAGACCCAGTACTTC.